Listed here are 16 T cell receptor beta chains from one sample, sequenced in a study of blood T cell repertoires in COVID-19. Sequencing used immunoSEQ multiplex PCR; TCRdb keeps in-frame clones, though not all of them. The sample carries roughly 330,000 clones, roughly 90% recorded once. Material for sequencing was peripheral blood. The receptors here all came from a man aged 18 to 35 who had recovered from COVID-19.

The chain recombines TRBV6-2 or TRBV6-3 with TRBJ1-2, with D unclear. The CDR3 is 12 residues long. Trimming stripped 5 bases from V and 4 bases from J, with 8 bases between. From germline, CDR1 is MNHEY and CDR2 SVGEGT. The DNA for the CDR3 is TGTGCCAGCAGTCCGCAGCGCTATGGCTACACCTTC. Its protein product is CASSPQRYGYTF.

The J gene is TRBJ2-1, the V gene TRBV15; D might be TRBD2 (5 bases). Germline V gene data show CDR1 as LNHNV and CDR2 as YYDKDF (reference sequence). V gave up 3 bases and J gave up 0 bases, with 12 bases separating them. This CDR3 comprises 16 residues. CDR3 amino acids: CATSSPGGSSYNEQFF. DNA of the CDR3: TGTGCCACCAGCAGTCCCGGAGGAAGCTCCTACAATGAGCAGTTCTTC.

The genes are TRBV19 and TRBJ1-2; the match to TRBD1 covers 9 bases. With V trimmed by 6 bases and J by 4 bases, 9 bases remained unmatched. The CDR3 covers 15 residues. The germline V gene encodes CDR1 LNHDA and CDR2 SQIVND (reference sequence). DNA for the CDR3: TGTGCCAGTAGGCCGGGGGACAGGGCCGCCTATGGCTACACCTTC. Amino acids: CASRPGDRAAYGYTF.

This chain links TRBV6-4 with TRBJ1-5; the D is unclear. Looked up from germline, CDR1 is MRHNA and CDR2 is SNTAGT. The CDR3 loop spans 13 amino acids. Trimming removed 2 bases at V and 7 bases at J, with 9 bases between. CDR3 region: CASSDSPWQPQHF. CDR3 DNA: TGTGCCAGCAGTGACAGCCCCTGGCAGCCCCAGCATTTT.

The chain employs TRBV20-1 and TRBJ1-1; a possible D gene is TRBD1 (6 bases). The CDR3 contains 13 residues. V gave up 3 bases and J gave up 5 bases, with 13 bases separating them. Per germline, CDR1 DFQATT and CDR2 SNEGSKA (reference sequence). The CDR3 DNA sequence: TGCAGTGCTAGTGACGGGGGGCGGACTGAAGCTTTCTTT. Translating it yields CSASDGGRTEAFF.

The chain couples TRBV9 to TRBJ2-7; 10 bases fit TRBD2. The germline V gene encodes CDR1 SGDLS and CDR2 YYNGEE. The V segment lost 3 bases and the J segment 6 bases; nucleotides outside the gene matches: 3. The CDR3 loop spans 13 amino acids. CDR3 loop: CASSASGRGEQYF. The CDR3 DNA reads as TGTGCCAGCAGCGCCAGCGGGAGGGGCGAGCAGTACTTC.

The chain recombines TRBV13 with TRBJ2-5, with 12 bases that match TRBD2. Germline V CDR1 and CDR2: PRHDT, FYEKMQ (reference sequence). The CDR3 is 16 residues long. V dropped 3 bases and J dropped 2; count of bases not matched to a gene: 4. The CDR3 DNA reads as TGTGCCAGCAGCTTGGGACTAGCGGGTTTTCAAGAGACCCAGTACTTC. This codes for CASSLGLAGFQETQYF.

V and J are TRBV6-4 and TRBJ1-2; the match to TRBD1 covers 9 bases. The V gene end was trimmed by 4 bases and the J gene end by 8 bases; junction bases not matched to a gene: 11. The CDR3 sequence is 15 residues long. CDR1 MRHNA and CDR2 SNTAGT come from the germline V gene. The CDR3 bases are TGTGCCAGCAGTGTTAAGGGAGACAGGGGGGAGGGCTACACCTTC. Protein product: CASSVKGDRGEGYTF.

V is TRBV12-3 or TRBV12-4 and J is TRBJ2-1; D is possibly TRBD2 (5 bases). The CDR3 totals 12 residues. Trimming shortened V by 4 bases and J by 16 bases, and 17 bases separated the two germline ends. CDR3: CASSSSLRTYFF. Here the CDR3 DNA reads TGTGCCAGCAGTTCGAGCCTGAGGACTTATTTCTTC.

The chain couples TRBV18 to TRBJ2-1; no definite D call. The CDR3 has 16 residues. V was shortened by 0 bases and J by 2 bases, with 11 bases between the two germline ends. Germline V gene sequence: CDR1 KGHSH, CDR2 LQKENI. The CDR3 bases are TGTGCCAGCTCACCACCGTGGGCCCCCGCCTACAATGAGCAGTTCTTC. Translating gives CASSPPWAPAYNEQFF. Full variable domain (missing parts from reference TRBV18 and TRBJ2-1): NAGVMQNPRHLVRRRGQEARLRCSPMKGHSHVYWYRQLPEEGLKFMVYLQKENIIDESGMPKERFSAEFPKEGPSILRIQQVVRGDSAAYFCASSPPWAPAYNEQFFGPGTRLTVL.

The CDR3 reads CAVTYYGDEQYF. CDR3 coding DNA: TGTGCTGTCACCTACTACGGGGACGAGCAGTACTTC. The J gene is TRBJ2-7, the V gene TRBV12-3 or TRBV12-4, with D tentatively TRBD2 (5 bases). This CDR3 contains 12 residues.

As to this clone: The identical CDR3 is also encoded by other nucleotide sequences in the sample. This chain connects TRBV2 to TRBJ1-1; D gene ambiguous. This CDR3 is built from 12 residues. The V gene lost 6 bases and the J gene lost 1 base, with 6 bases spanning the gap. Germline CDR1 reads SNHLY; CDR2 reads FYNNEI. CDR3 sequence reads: CASSRQNTEAFF. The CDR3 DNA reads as TGTGCCAGCAGCCGACAGAACACTGAAGCTTTCTTT.

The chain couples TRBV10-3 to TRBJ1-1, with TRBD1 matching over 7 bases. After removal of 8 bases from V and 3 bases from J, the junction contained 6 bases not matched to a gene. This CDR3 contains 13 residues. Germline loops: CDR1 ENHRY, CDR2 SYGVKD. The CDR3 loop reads CAISRQGDTEAFF. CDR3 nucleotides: TGTGCCATCTCCAGACAGGGAGACACTGAAGCTTTCTTT.

The CDR3 DNA reads TGTGCCAGCTCACCACAGGGGCGGACTGAAGCTTTCTTT. This gives the protein CASSPQGRTEAFF. This chain joins TRBV18 and TRBJ1-1; weak D call: TRBD1 (5 bases). This CDR3 contains 13 residues. V gave up 1 base and J gave up 5 bases, with 8 bases separating them. Germline assignment: CDR1 KGHSH and CDR2 LQKENI.

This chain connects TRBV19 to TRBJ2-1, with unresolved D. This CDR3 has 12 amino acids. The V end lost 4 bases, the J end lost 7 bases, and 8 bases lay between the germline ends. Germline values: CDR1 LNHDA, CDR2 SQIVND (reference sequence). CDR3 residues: CASSTNWNEQFF. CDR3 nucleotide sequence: TGTGCCAGTAGTACGAACTGGAATGAGCAGTTCTTC.

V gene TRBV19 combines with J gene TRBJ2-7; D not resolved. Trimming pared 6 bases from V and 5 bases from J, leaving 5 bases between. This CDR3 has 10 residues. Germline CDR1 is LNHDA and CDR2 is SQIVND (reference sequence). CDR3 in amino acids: CASRRDEQYF. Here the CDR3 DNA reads TGTGCCAGTAGGAGAGACGAGCAGTACTTC.